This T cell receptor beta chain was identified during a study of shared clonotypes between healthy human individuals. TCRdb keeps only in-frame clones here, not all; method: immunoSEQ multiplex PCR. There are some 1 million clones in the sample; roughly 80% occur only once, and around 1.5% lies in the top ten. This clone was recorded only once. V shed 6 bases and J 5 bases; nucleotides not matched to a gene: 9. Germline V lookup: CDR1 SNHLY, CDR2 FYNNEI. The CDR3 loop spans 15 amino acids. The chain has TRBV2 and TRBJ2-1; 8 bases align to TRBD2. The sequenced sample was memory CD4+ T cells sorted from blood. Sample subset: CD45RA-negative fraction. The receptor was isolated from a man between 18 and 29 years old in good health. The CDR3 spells CASSVAGKDHNEQFF. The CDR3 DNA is TGTGCCAGCAGCGTAGCGGGGAAAGACCACAATGAGCAGTTCTTC.